This is a list of T cell receptor beta chains from one sample in a study of vaccination effects on CD4 cells after COVID-19. These receptors' targets are unknown. Profiled with immunoSEQ multiplex PCR; TCRdb holds only in-frame clones, not every one. Here the sample spans about 71,000 clones, roughly 70% being singletons. The material was CD4+ T cells from PBMCs cultured with HCoV-OC43 spike peptides, obtained before COVID-19 vaccination. The receptors were sampled from a human donor who received a COVID-19 vaccine. The conserved cysteine and the conserved F or W are not part of the CDR3 here.

>TRBV7-9
ASSLGQGGTQY
>TRBV6-5
ASTRGGGSYGYT
>TRBV6-6
ASQPVGTGVTQY
>TRBV19
ASSIVGGSNYGYT
>TRBV7-2
ASSLDRSRSDTQY
>TRBV29-1
SCLGGTNEKLF
>TRBV4-3
ASSRLGTSGEVDTQY
>TRBV7-3
ASSPSGATSTDTQY
>TRBV19
ASSTSGQGMNEQF
>TRBV2
ASITGVTNSPLH
>TRBV5-1
ASSRDGNQETQY
>TRBV10-3
AIRQGSTTNEKLF
>TRBV5-1
ASGISTTLQDTYGYT
>TRBV19
ASSIGRQGNNQPQH
>TRBV5-6
ASSKLGPTQVALH
>TRBV6-6
ASRETGTNYGYT
>TRBV30
AWSGQGGTIY
>TRBV5-1
ASSLARGEANYGYT
>TRBV7-2
ASSLSTGDYGYT
>TRBV2
ASSGGGEAF
>TRBV2
ASSPTSGAWDTQY